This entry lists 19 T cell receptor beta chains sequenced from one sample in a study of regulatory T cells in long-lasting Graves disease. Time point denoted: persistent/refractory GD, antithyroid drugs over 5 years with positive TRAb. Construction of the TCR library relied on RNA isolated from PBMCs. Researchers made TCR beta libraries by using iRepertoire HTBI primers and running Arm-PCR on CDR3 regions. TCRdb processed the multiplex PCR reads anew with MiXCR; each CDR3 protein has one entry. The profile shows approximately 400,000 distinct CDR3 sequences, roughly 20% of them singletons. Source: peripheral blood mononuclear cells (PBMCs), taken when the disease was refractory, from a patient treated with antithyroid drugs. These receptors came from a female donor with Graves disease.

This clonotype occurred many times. The CDR3 nucleotides are TGTGCCAGCAGCCTAGGGGGTACGTGGAACACTGAAGCTTTCTTT. As protein: CASSLGGTWNTEAFF. The chain employs TRBV11-2 and TRBJ1-1; maybe TRBD1 (6 bases). V shed 5 bases and J shed 1 base, with 14 bases lying between them. CDR1 and CDR2 from the germline V gene are SGHAT and FQNNGV. The CDR3 is made up of 15 amino acids.

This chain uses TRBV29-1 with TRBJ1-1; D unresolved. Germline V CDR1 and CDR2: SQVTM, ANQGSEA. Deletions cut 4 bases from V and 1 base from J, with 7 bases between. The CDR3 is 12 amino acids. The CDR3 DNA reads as TGCAGCGTTGCCCGCACGAACACTGAAGCTTTCTTT. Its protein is CSVARTNTEAFF.

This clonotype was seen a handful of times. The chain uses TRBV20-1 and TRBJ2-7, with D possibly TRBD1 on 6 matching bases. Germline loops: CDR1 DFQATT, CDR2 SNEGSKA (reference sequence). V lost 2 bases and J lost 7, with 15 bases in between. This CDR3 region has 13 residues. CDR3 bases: TGCAGTGCTAGAAGGGGGAGCCCGGGGGAGCAGTACTTC. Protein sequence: CSARRGSPGEQYF.

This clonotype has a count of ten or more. The CDR3 loop reads CASSWGTNSPLHF. DNA for the CDR3: TGTGCCAGCAGTTGGGGCACTAATTCACCCCTCCACTTT. The chain carries TRBV28 and TRBJ1-6; maybe TRBD1 (5 bases). Trimming shortened V by 4 bases and J by 6 bases, and 7 bases separated the two germline ends. CDR3 length: 13 residues. Looked up from germline, CDR1 is MDHEN and CDR2 is SYDVKM.

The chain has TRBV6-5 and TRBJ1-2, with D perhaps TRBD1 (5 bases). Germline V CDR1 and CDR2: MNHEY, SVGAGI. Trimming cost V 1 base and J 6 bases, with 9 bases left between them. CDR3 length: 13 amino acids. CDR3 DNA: TGTGCCAGCAGTTACTTCCAGGGCCATGGCTACACCTTC. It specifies CASSYFQGHGYTF.

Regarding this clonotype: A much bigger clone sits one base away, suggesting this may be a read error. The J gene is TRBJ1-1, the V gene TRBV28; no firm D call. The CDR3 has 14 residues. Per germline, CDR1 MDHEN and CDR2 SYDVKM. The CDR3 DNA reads TGTGTCAGCAGTAGGGTGGAGGGTCCGTCTGAAGCTTTCTTT. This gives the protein CVSSRVEGPSEAFF.

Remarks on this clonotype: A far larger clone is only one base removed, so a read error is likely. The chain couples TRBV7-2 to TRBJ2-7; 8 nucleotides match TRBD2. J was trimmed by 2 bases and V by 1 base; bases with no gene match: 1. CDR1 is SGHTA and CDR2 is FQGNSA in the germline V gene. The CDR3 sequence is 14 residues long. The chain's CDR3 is CASSLDGGAYEQYF. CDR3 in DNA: TGTGCCAGCAGCTTAGACGGGGGGGCCTACGAGCAGTACTTC.

The DNA for the CDR3 is TGTGCCAGCAGAGACAGGGGAATGAACACCGGGGAGCTGTTTTTT. Residues: CASRDRGMNTGELFF. V is TRBV6-2 or TRBV6-3 and J is TRBJ2-2; 8 nucleotides line up with TRBD1. V lost 6 bases to trimming and J lost 1 base; unmatched junction nucleotides: 4. This CDR3 has 15 amino acids. Germline-derived CDR1 and CDR2 are MNHEY and SVGEGT.

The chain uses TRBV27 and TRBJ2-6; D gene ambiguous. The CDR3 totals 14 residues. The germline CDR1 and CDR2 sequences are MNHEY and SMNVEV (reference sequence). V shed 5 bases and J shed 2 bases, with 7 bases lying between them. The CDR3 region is CASSRSTGANVLTF. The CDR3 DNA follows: TGTGCCAGCAGTCGGTCGACTGGGGCCAACGTCCTGACTTTC. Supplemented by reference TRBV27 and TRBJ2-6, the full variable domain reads EAQVTQNPRYLITVTGKKLTVTCSQNMNHEYMSWYRQDPGLGLRQIYYSMNVEVTDKGDVPEGYKVSRKEKRNFPLILESPSPNQTSLYFCASSRSTGANVLTFGAGSRLTVL.

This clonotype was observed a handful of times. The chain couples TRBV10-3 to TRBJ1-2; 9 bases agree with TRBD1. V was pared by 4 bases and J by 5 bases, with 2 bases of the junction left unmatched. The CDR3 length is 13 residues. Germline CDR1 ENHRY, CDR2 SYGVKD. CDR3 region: CAISGDRAYGYTF. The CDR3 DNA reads TGTGCCATCAGTGGGGACAGGGCTTATGGCTACACCTTC.

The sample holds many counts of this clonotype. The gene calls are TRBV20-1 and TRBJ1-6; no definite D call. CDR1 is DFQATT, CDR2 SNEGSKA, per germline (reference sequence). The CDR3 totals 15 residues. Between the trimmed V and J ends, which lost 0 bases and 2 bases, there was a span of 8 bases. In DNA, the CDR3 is TGCAGTGCTAGAGACAGCAATACCTATAATTCACCCCTCCACTTT. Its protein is CSARDSNTYNSPLHF.

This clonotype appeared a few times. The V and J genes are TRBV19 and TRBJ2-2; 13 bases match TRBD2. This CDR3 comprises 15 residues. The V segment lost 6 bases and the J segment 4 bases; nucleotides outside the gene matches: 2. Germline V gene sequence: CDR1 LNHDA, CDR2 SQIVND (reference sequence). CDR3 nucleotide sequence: TGTGCCAGTAGACTAGCGGGAGGGCCCACCGGGGAGCTGTTTTTT. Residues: CASRLAGGPTGELFF.

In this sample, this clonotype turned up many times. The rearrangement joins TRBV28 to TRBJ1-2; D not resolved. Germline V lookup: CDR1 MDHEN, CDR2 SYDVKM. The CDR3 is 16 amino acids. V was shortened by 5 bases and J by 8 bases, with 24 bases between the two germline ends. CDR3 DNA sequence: TGTGCCAGCAGTCCCCCGGGAGGGAAGGACCTGGGCGGCTACACCTTC. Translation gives CASSPPGGKDLGGYTF.

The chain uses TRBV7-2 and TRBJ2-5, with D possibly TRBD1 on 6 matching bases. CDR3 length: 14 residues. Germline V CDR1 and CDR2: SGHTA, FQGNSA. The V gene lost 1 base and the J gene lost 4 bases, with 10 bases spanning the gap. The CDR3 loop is CASSLEVRGETQYF. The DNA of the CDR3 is TGTGCCAGCAGCTTAGAGGTCAGGGGAGAGACCCAGTACTTC.

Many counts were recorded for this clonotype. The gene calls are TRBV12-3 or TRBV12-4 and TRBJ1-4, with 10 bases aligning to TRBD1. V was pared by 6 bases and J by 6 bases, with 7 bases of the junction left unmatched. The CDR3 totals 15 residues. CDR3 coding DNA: TGTGCCAGCAGATGGACAGGGGGAGGCCATGAAAAACTGTTTTTT. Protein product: CASRWTGGGHEKLFF.

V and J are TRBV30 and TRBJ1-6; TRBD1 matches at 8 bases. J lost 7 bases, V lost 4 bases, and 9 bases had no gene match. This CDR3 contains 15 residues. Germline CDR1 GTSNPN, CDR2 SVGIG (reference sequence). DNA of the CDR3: TGTGCCTGGAACCTCAGGACAGGGTCCAATTCACCCCTCCACTTT. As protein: CAWNLRTGSNSPLHF.

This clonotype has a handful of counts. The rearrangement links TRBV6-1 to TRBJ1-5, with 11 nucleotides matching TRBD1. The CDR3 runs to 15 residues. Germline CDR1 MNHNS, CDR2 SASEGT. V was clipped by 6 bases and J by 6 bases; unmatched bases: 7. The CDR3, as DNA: TGTGCCAGCAGGAAGGACAGGGGGCTGGGTCAGCCCCAGCATTTT. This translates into CASRKDRGLGQPQHF.

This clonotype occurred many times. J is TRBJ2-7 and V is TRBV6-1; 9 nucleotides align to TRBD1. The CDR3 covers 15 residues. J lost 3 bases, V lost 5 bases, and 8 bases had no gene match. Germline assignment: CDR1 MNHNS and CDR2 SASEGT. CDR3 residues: CASSLGQGVFYEQYF. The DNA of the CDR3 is TGTGCCAGCAGTCTGGGACAGGGTGTTTTCTACGAGCAGTACTTC.

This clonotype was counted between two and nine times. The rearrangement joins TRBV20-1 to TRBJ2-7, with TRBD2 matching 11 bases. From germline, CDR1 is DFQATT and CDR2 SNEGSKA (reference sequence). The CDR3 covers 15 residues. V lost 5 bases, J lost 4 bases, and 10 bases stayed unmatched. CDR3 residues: CSALGLLAGAYEQYF. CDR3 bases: TGCAGTGCTCTGGGGCTACTAGCGGGAGCGTACGAGCAGTACTTC.